This T cell receptor (beta chain) emerged from a study of blood T cell repertoires in COVID-19. Trimming at V came to 3 bases and at J to 2 bases, leaving 9 bases not matched to a gene. Germline values: CDR1 SGDLS, CDR2 YYNGEE. CDR3 length equals 16 residues. Sequencing was performed with immunoSEQ multiplex PCR; in TCRdb, only in-frame clones are kept and a portion is missing. This table has around 250,000 clones, around 85% appearing once. The chain links TRBV9 to TRBJ2-7; 9 bases are a match to TRBD1. The sequence derives from a woman between 45 and 65 years old who had recovered from COVID-19. The sequenced material came from PBMCs or T cells enriched from blood (not recorded which). This CDR3 is CASSGARDRVPYEQYF. For the CDR3, the DNA is TGTGCCAGCAGCGGAGCCCGGGACAGGGTCCCCTACGAGCAGTACTTC.